These T cell receptor beta chains were read from a single sample in a study of T cells in Graves' hyperthyroidism and ophthalmopathy. Via MiXCR, TCRdb re-called the multiplex PCR reads, giving one row per CDR3 protein. The data contain more than 500,000 distinct CDR3 sequences, approximately 15% of them singletons. Source material: blood. The receptors stem from a woman aged 40 to 50 with Graves' hyperthyroidism. Both conserved end residues are part of each CDR3. D genes are given only for firm matches. Rows may omit the clone size; those that give it use once, few, many or a size class.

V gene	D gene	clone size	J gene	CDR3 protein	CDR3 DNA
TRBV7-9	NA	few	TRBJ1-4	CASSGSMGREGEKLFF	TGTGCCAGCAGCGGCAGTATGGGCAGGGAGGGTGAAAAACTGTTTTTT
TRBV28	NA	few	TRBJ2-5	CASSSYLETQYF	TGTGCCAGCAGTTCCTACCTCGAGACCCAGTACTTC
TRBV12-3/TRBV12-4	NA	many	TRBJ1-5	CASSLPGDQPQHF	TGTGCCAGCAGTTTACCAGGGGATCAGCCCCAGCATTTT
TRBV28	NA	many	TRBJ1-1	CASSLPQAANTEAFF	TGTGCCAGCAGTTTACCTCAGGCAGCGAACACTGAAGCTTTCTTT
TRBV7-2	TRBD2	few	TRBJ2-7	CASSFPGGENEQYF	TGTGCCAGCAGCTTTCCCGGGGGGGAGAACGAGCAGTACTTC
TRBV19	NA	many	TRBJ2-2	CASSRGMVGVGTGELFF	TGTGCCAGTAGTAGGGGAATGGTGGGCGTCGGCACCGGGGAGCTGTTTTTT
TRBV14	NA	NA	TRBJ2-1	CASSRMSGGAYNEQFF	TGTGCCAGCAGCCGGATGAGCGGAGGGGCCTACAATGAGCAGTTCTTC
TRBV5-4	TRBD1	NA	TRBJ2-5	CASKETGPIQETQYF	TGTGCCAGCAAAGAGACAGGGCCTATCCAAGAGACCCAGTACTTC
TRBV2	TRBD1	few	TRBJ1-5	CASHQQGDQPQHF	TGTGCCAGCCACCAACAGGGGGATCAGCCCCAGCATTTT
TRBV20-1	NA	many	TRBJ2-4	CSAPVFLAKNIQYF	TGCAGTGCTCCCGTGTTTTTAGCCAAAAACATTCAGTACTTC
TRBV12-3/TRBV12-4	NA	NA	TRBJ1-5	CASSLMGAGQPQHF	TGTGCCAGCAGTTTAATGGGGGCCGGACAGCCCCAGCATTTT
TRBV18	NA	few	TRBJ1-1	CASSPRGTGTSLNTEAFF	TGTGCCAGCTCACCAAGGGGGACCGGGACTTCTTTAAACACTGAAGCTTTCTTT
TRBV20-1	TRBD1	NA	TRBJ1-2	CSASQTQGAVYGYTF	TGCAGTGCAAGTCAGACACAGGGGGCGGTCTATGGCTACACCTTC
TRBV20-1	NA	NA	TRBJ1-5	CSARDPGQGENQPQHF	TGCAGTGCTAGAGATCCGGGCCAGGGAGAGAATCAGCCCCAGCATTTT
TRBV15	NA	few	TRBJ2-1	CATSTTLSYNEQFF	TGTGCCACCAGTACGACTCTTTCCTACAATGAGCAGTTCTTC
TRBV30	TRBD1	NA	TRBJ1-1	CAWTKTGVNTEAFF	TGTGCCTGGACCAAGACAGGGGTGAACACTGAAGCTTTCTTT
TRBV6-1	NA	NA	TRBJ2-5	CASSDYPTSWGETQYF	TGTGCCAGCAGTGATTACCCCACTAGCTGGGGGGAGACCCAGTACTTC
TRBV7-9	NA	few	TRBJ2-2	CASSLDLTGELFF	TGTGCCAGCAGCTTAGATCTCACCGGGGAGCTGTTTTTT
TRBV2	NA	many	TRBJ2-7	CASSEQAREQYF	TGTGCCAGCAGTGAACAGGCTCGCGAGCAGTACTTC
TRBV20-1	NA	NA	TRBJ2-1	CSADTSLYNEQFF	TGCAGTGCCGACACGTCCCTTTACAATGAGCAGTTCTTC
TRBV24-1	TRBD1	many	TRBJ2-2	CATSVKLGQGLNTGELFF	TGTGCCACCAGTGTCAAACTAGGACAGGGATTGAACACCGGGGAGCTGTTTTTT
TRBV2	NA	many	TRBJ2-1	CASSEEGPSSYNEQFF	TGTGCCAGCAGTGAAGAAGGGCCGAGCTCCTACAATGAGCAGTTCTTC
TRBV19	NA	few	TRBJ1-6	CASSIRQSYNSPLHF	TGTGCCAGTAGTATTCGGCAGTCCTATAATTCACCCCTCCACTTT
TRBV10-2	NA	few	TRBJ2-5	CASRGISGAGETQYF	TGCGCCAGCAGGGGGATTAGCGGAGCCGGGGAGACCCAGTACTTC
TRBV4-1	TRBD1	many	TRBJ2-7	CASSRGQEYEQYF	TGCGCCAGCAGCAGAGGACAGGAGTACGAGCAGTACTTC
TRBV27	NA	many	TRBJ1-2	CASSSLQGGYTF	TGTGCCAGCAGTTCGTTACAGGGAGGCTACACCTTC
TRBV12-3/TRBV12-4	NA	NA	TRBJ1-3	CASSLGGASGNTIYF	TGTGCCAGCAGTTTGGGGGGGGCCTCTGGAAACACCATATATTTT
TRBV27	NA	many	TRBJ1-2	CASSPGRDYYGYTF	TGTGCCAGCAGTCCCGGCAGGGATTACTATGGCTACACCTTC
TRBV7-3	TRBD2	many	TRBJ2-1	CASSLTTSGGDNEQFF	TGTGCCAGCAGCTTAACGACTAGCGGGGGGGACAATGAGCAGTTCTTC
TRBV10-3	NA	many	TRBJ2-7	CAISVATSYEQYF	TGTGCCATCAGTGTAGCTACCTCCTACGAGCAGTACTTC
TRBV20-1	NA	few	TRBJ1-5	CSSRFSGAQPQHF	TGCAGTTCAAGATTTTCGGGGGCACAGCCCCAGCATTTT
TRBV29-1	TRBD2	many	TRBJ2-4	CSVETISLAGGTKNIQYF	TGCAGCGTCGAAACCATCTCCTTAGCGGGAGGTACCAAAAACATTCAGTACTTC
TRBV20-1	NA	many	TRBJ1-1	CSADMNTEAFF	TGCAGTGCTGATATGAACACTGAAGCTTTCTTT
TRBV5-1	TRBD1	many	TRBJ1-4	CASSLQGRGDGEKLFF	TGCGCCAGCAGCTTACAGGGGCGCGGGGATGGGGAAAAACTGTTTTTT
TRBV28	TRBD1	many	TRBJ2-7	CASSPDRGRPYEQYF	TGTGCCAGCAGTCCGGACAGGGGGCGACCTTACGAGCAGTACTTC
TRBV9	NA	few	TRBJ2-3	CASSVGLGRDTQYF	TGTGCCAGCAGCGTAGGTTTGGGCAGGGATACGCAGTATTTT
TRBV3-1	TRBD1	many	TRBJ1-5	CASSQAGQGNQPQHF	TGTGCCAGCAGCCAAGCGGGACAGGGCAATCAGCCCCAGCATTTT
TRBV28	TRBD1	NA	TRBJ2-2	CASTYRGRVTGELFF	TGTGCCAGCACTTACAGGGGCCGGGTAACCGGGGAGCTGTTTTTT
TRBV6-2/TRBV6-3	TRBD2	NA	TRBJ2-1	CASSYSTATSGNNEQFF	TGTGCCAGCAGTTACTCGACTGCGACTAGCGGGAATAATGAGCAGTTCTTC
TRBV5-1	NA	few	TRBJ2-7	CASSLYRASYEQYF	TGCGCCAGCAGCTTGTACAGGGCTTCCTACGAGCAGTACTTC
TRBV11-1	NA	many	TRBJ1-1	CASSLVSTGDTEAFF	TGTGCCAGCAGCTTAGTGTCGACAGGAGACACTGAAGCTTTCTTT
TRBV7-2	TRBD2	NA	TRBJ2-7	CASRPPVSGRGNKQYF	TGTGCCAGCAGACCCCCGGTTAGCGGGAGAGGGAACAAGCAGTACTTC
TRBV28	TRBD1	many	TRBJ2-7	CASSLPGTVSYEQYF	TGTGCCAGCAGTTTACCCGGGACAGTCTCCTACGAGCAGTACTTC
TRBV27	NA	many	TRBJ1-5	CASRQQGIGNQPQHF	TGTGCCAGCAGGCAACAGGGTATTGGCAATCAGCCCCAGCATTTT
TRBV9	NA	few	TRBJ1-5	CASSLRGVGQPQHF	TGTGCCAGCAGCTTGAGGGGAGTCGGACAGCCCCAGCATTTT
TRBV12-3/TRBV12-4	TRBD1	NA	TRBJ1-2	CASSLDRGPYGYTF	TGTGCCAGCAGTTTAGACAGGGGGCCCTATGGCTACACCTTC
TRBV14	TRBD2	many	TRBJ2-1	CASSGTSLKEQFF	TGTGCCAGCAGCGGGACTAGCTTGAAAGAGCAGTTCTTC
TRBV7-6	TRBD2	few	TRBJ2-7	CASSSGLAGAGTYEQYF	TGTGCCAGCAGCTCAGGACTAGCGGGAGCCGGCACCTACGAGCAGTACTTC
TRBV13	TRBD2	once	TRBJ2-2	CASSSLGEGRTGELFF	TGTGCCAGCAGCTCCCTGGGGGAGGGAAGGACCGGGGAGCTGTTTTTT
TRBV12-3/TRBV12-4	TRBD2	many	TRBJ2-7	CASSFSPLAGGTYEQYF	TGTGCCAGCAGTTTCTCCCCTTTAGCGGGAGGAACCTACGAGCAGTACTTC
TRBV9	TRBD1	NA	TRBJ1-6	CASSGGQGPLVNSPLHF	TGTGCCAGCAGCGGAGGACAGGGTCCTCTAGTTAATTCACCCCTCCACTTT
TRBV6-2/TRBV6-3	NA	few	TRBJ2-7	CASSWGESYEQYF	TGTGCCAGCAGTTGGGGCGAATCCTACGAGCAGTACTTC
TRBV4-1	TRBD2	few	TRBJ2-2	CASSQGLAVRAGELFF	TGCGCCAGCAGCCAAGGACTAGCGGTACGGGCCGGGGAGCTGTTTTTT
TRBV3-1	TRBD1	many	TRBJ1-2	CASSQSTGASYTF	TGTGCCAGCAGCCAATCCACAGGGGCTAGCTACACCTTC
TRBV28	NA	few	TRBJ1-1	CASSLIEGGVFF	TGTGCCAGCAGTTTGATTGAGGGGGGGGTATTCTTT
TRBV12-3/TRBV12-4	NA	many	TRBJ1-2	CASHHGAAYFPDGYTF	TGTGCCAGCCACCACGGGGCGGCTTATTTCCCGGATGGCTACACCTTC
TRBV4-1	TRBD2	NA	TRBJ2-3	CASSQVLAGGSDTQYF	TGCGCCAGCAGCCAAGTTCTTGCGGGAGGGTCAGATACGCAGTATTTT
TRBV20-1	TRBD2	many	TRBJ2-1	CSARDAGGTHNEQFF	TGCAGTGCTAGAGACGCGGGAGGGACCCACAATGAGCAGTTCTTC